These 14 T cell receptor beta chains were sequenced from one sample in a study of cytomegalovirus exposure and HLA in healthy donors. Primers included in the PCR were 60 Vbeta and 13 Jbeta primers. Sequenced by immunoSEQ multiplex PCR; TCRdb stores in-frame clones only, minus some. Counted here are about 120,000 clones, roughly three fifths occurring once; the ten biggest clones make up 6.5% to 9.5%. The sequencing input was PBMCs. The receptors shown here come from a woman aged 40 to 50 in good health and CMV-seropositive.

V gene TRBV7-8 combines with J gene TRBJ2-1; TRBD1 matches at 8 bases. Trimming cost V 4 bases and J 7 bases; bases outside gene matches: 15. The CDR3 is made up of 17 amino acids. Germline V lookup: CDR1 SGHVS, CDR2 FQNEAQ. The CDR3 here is CASSSGTGPLGWNEQFF. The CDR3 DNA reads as TGTGCCAGCAGCTCTGGGACAGGTCCATTGGGGTGGAATGAGCAGTTCTTC.

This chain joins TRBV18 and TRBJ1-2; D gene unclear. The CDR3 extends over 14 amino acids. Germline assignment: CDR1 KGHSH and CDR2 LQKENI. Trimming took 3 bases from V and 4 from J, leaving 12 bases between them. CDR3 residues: CASSPSSAVYGYTF. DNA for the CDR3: TGTGCCAGCTCACCCTCTAGTGCAGTCTATGGCTACACCTTC.

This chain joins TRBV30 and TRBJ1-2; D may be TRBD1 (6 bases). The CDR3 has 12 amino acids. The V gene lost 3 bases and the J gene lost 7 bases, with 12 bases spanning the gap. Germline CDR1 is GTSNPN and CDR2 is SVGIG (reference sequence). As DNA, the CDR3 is TGTGCCTGGAGCCCGGGGGGCAGTGGCTACACCTTC. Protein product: CAWSPGGSGYTF.

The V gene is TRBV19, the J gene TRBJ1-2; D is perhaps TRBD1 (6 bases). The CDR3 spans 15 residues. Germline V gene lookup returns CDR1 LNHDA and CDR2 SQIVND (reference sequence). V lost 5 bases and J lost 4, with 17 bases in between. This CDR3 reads CASSGMQGSIYGYTF. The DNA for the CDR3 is TGTGCCAGTAGTGGGATGCAGGGGAGCATCTATGGCTACACCTTC.

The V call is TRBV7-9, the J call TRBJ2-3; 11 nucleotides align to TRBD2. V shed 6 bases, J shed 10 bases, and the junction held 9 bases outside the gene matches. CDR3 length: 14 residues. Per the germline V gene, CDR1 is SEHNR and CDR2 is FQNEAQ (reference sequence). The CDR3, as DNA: TGTGCCAGCAGTCTAGCGGGAGGCGTGGTGGCGCAGTATTTT. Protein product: CASSLAGGVVAQYF. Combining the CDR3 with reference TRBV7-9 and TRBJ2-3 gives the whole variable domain DTGVSQNPRHKITKRGQNVTFRCDPISEHNRLYWYRQTLGQGPEFLTYFQNEAQLEKSRLLSDRFSAERPKGSFSTLEIQRTEQGDSAMYLCASSLAGGVVAQYFGPGTRLTVL.

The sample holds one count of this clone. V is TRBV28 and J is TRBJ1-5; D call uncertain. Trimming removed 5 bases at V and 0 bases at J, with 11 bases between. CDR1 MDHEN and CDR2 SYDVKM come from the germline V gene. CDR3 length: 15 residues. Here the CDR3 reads CASSSPRNSNQPQHF. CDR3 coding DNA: TGTGCCAGCAGTAGCCCTAGGAATAGCAATCAGCCCCAGCATTTT.

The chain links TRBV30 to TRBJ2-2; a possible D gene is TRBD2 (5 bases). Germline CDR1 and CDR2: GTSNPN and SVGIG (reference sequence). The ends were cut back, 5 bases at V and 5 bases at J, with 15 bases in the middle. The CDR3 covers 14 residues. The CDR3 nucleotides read TGTGCCTGGGGTGGTGAGGGATCAACCGGGGAGCTGTTTTTT. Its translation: CAWGGEGSTGELFF.

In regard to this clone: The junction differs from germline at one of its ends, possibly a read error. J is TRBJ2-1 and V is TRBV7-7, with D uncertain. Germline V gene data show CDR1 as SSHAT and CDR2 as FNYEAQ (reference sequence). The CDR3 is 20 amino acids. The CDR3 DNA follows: TGTGCTAGCAGCTTAGAAGGTCTAGTCACGGCTTGTTTTAATTTGGATGAGCAGTTCTTC. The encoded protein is CASSLEGLVTACFNLDEQFF.

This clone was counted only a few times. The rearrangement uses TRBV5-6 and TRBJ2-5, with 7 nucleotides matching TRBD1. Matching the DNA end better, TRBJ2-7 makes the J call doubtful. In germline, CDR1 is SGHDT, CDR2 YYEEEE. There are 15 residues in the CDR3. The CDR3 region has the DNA TGTGCCAGCAGCTCCGGGACAGTCCTTAGGTACGAGCAGTACTTC. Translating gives CASSSGTVLRYEQYF.

The CDR3 sequence: CASSRSYDPYNEQFF. For the CDR3, the DNA is TGTGCCAGCAGTCGGTCCTATGATCCCTACAATGAGCAGTTCTTC. The chain combines TRBV28 with TRBJ2-1; D not resolved. The germline CDR1 and CDR2 sequences are MDHEN and SYDVKM. The CDR3 contains 15 residues. V was trimmed by 5 bases and J by 2 bases, leaving 13 bases between them.

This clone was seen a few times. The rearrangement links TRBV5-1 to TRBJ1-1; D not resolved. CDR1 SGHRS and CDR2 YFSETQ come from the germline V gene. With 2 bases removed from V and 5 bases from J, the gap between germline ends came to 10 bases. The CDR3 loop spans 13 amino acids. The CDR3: CASSFHGGTEAFF. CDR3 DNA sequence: TGCGCCAGCAGCTTTCATGGAGGTACTGAAGCTTTCTTT.

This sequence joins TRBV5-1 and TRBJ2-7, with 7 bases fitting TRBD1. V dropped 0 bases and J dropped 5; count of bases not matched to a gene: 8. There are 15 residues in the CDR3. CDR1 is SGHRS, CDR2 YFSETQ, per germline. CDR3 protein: CASSLAKDRQHEQYF. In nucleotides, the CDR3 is TGCGCCAGCAGCTTGGCCAAGGACAGGCAACACGAGCAGTACTTC.

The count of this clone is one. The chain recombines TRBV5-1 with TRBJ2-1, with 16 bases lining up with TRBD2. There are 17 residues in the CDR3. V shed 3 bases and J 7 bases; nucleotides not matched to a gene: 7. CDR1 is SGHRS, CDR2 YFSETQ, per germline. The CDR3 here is CASSSGTSGGARNEQFF. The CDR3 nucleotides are TGCGCCAGCAGCTCCGGGACTAGCGGGGGGGCCAGGAATGAGCAGTTCTTC.

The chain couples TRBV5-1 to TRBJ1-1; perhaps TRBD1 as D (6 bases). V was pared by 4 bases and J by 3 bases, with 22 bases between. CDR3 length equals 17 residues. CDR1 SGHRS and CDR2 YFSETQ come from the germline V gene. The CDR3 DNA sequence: TGCGCCAGCAGCCCGAAATCAGGGAGGGGGATCGACACTGAAGCTTTCTTT. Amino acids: CASSPKSGRGIDTEAFF.